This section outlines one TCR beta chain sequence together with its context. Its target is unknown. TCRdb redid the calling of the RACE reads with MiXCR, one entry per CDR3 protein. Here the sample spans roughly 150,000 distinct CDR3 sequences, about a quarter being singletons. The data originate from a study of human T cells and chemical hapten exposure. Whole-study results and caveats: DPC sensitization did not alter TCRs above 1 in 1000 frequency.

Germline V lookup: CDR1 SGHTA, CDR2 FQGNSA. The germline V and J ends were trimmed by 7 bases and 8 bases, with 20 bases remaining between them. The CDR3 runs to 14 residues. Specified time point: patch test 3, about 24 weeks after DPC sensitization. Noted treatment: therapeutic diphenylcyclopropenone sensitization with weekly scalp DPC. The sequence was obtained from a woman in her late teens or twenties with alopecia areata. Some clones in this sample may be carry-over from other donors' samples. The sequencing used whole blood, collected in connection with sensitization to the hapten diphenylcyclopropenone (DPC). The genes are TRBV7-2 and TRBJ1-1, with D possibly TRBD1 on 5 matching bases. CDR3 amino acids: CASILRGIGEEAFF. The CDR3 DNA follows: TGTGCCAGCATCCTAAGAGGTATAGGGGAGGAAGCTTTCTTT.